This T cell receptor beta chain comes out of a study of blood T cells in healthy people across ages. V gave up 3 bases and J gave up 4 bases, with 7 bases separating them. CDR3 length: 13 residues. The V gene's germline CDR1 is DFQATT and CDR2 SNEGSKA (reference sequence). Study-wide results and limits: Researchers said unsorted PBMCs prevented a conclusive naive versus antigen-experienced comparison. Per million T cells, TCR beta diversity dropped about linearly as age rose.

For the second PCR, which ran for roughly 6 to 11 cycles, a sample-barcoded 5' primer and a J-beta primer mix were used. Template switching added a 12-random-nucleotide identifier to every cDNA molecule. TCRdb called the 5' RACE reads again in MiXCR, with one record for every CDR3 protein. Seen here are 1.6 million or so distinct CDR3 sequences, 30% to 35% observed once, and the top ten hold about 11%. This clonotype was seen only once. The antigen is not known. Sequenced material: blood. The sequence was obtained from a woman in her thirties in good health. The V call is TRBV20-1, the J call TRBJ2-6; D is possibly TRBD1 or TRBD2 (5 bases each). DNA of the CDR3: TGCAGTGCTAGGGGACCCGGGGCCAACGTCCTGACTTTC. It specifies CSARGPGANVLTF.